One and the same sample provided the 7 T cell receptor beta chains below, sequenced in a study of PD-1 blockade in classical Hodgkin lymphoma. TCRdb's table, derived via immunoSEQ multiplex PCR, lists solely in-frame clones and lacks some. The sample comprises several thousand clones, approximately 80% of which are singletons, and approximately 30% rests with the top ten. The time point: cycle 4 day 1 (C4D1), after 6 weeks of nivolumab. No patient escaped relapse after autologous stem cell transplantation, and brentuximab vedotin exposure varied. From thawed PBMCs, magnetic negative selection was used to isolate the CD8+ T cells. Sequenced material: CD8+ T cells from blood, taken before the fourth cycle of nivolumab. These TCRs come from a human donor with classical Hodgkin lymphoma.

This clone was seen more than once but under ten times. This sequence joins TRBV5-5 and TRBJ2-4; D could derive from TRBD1 or TRBD2 (5 bases each). Per germline, CDR1 SGHKS and CDR2 YYEKEE (reference sequence). Trimming pared 5 bases from V and 7 bases from J, leaving 16 bases between. The CDR3 sequence is 14 residues long. The CDR3 is CASRDEGNTNIQYF. CDR3 sequence (DNA): TGTGCCAGCAGGGATGAGGGGAACACGAACATTCAGTACTTC. The complete variable domain, with remaining parts taken from reference TRBV5-5 and TRBJ2-4, reads DAGVTQSPTHLIKTRGQQVTLRCSPISGHKSVSWYQQVLGQGPQFIFQYYEKEERGRGNFPDRFSARQFPNYSSELNVNALLLGDSALYLCASRDEGNTNIQYFGAGTRLSVL.

The gene calls are TRBV5-1 and TRBJ1-2; no clear D gene. Trimming stripped 0 bases from V and 8 bases from J, with 11 bases between. The CDR3 is 13 amino acids. Germline V gives CDR1 SGHRS, CDR2 YFSETQ. This CDR3 is CASSLALGAGYTF. The CDR3 coding sequence is TGCGCCAGCAGCTTGGCTTTAGGCGCGGGCTACACCTTC. Based on the CDR3 plus reference TRBV5-1 and TRBJ1-2, the full variable domain is KAGVTQTPRYLIKTRGQQVTLSCSPISGHRSVSWYQQTPGQGLQFLFEYFSETQRNKGNFPGRFSGRQFSNSRSEMNVSTLELGDSALYLCASSLALGAGYTFGSGTRLTVV.

This clone was recorded a few times. The gene calls are TRBV5-1 and TRBJ1-4; perhaps TRBD1 as D (5 bases). This CDR3 region has 12 residues. CDR1 SGHRS and CDR2 YFSETQ come from the germline V gene. V was shortened by 4 bases and J by 11 bases, with 12 bases between the two germline ends. The CDR3 protein is CASSPSGDKLFF. The CDR3, as DNA: TGCGCCAGCAGCCCCTCGGGGGACAAACTGTTTTTT.

The J gene is TRBJ1-1, the V gene TRBV7-9; D might be TRBD1 (6 bases). This CDR3 spans 15 amino acids. CDR1 is SEHNR and CDR2 is FQNEAQ in the germline V gene (reference sequence). V lost 2 bases and J 5 bases, leaving 15 bases between the germline ends. For the CDR3, the DNA is TGTGCCAGCAGCTTATCACAGGGAGCGGGAACTGAAGCTTTCTTT. This translates into CASSLSQGAGTEAFF. Full variable domain (missing parts from reference TRBV7-9 and TRBJ1-1): DTGVSQNPRHKITKRGQNVTFRCDPISEHNRLYWYRQTLGQGPEFLTYFQNEAQLEKSRLLSDRFSAERPKGSFSTLEIQRTEQGDSAMYLCASSLSQGAGTEAFFGQGTRLTVV.

The chain couples TRBV5-8 to TRBJ2-5; TRBD1 is a possible D gene (6 bases). CDR1 and CDR2 (germline): SGHTS, YDEGEE. CDR3 length: 14 residues. Trimming pared 2 bases from V and 1 base from J, leaving 9 bases between. The CDR3 DNA reads as TGTGCCAGCAGCTTAAACAGGGTCCAAGAGACCCAGTACTTC. Its translation: CASSLNRVQETQYF.

This clone showed up just a few times. The chain employs TRBV2 and TRBJ1-6; D gene uncertain. The CDR3 is made up of 13 amino acids. V shed 7 bases and J shed 8 bases, with 12 bases lying between them. Looked up from germline, CDR1 is SNHLY and CDR2 is FYNNEI. CDR3 sequence: CASTPWEDSPLHF. The CDR3 region has the DNA TGTGCCAGCACCCCCTGGGAGGATTCACCCCTCCACTTT.

This clone qualifies as medium-sized. This chain links TRBV6-4 with TRBJ1-5, with D possibly being TRBD1 (6 bases). Germline V gene sequence: CDR1 MRHNA, CDR2 SNTAGT. This CDR3 has 16 residues. Trimming left V 0 bases short and J 1 base short, with 10 bases between. The CDR3 reads CASSDSDSPSNQPQHF. The DNA of the CDR3 is TGTGCCAGCAGTGACTCGGACAGCCCAAGCAATCAGCCCCAGCATTTT.